Listed here are 17 T cell receptor beta chains from one sample, sequenced in a study of T cell changes during pregnancy in multiple sclerosis. Sequencing was performed with immunoSEQ multiplex PCR; in TCRdb, only in-frame clones are kept and a portion is missing. The sample has approximately 89,000 clones; approximately 95% are singletons. This material consisted of peripheral blood, taken after pregnancy. The receptor source for this set is a female donor in good health, enrolled as a control in a pregnancy study.

The chain recombines TRBV6-1 with TRBJ2-7, with D tentatively TRBD2 (6 bases). Germline-derived CDR1 and CDR2 are MNHNS and SASEGT. This CDR3 spans 14 amino acids. Trimming left V 3 bases short and J 4 bases short, with 13 bases between. The CDR3 loop is CASSEKLTSYEQYF. For the CDR3, the DNA is TGTGCCAGCAGTGAGAAGTTGACTAGTTACGAGCAGTACTTC.

The chain combines TRBV6-5 with TRBJ2-7; maybe TRBD1 (5 bases). Looked up from germline, CDR1 is MNHEY and CDR2 is SVGAGI. V dropped 3 bases and J dropped 2 bases, with 11 bases sitting between them. This CDR3 has 14 amino acids. Here the CDR3 DNA reads TGTGCCAGCAGTTATGGTAGGGGAACCTACGAGCAGTACTTC. Encoded protein: CASSYGRGTYEQYF.

The chain links TRBV5-4 to TRBJ2-5, with a tentative D call TRBD1 (5 bases). The J call is in doubt because the DNA end fits TRBJ2-7 better. CDR1 is SGHNT, CDR2 YYREEE, per germline (reference sequence). CDR3 size: 13 residues. CDR3 protein: CASSEGATYEQYF. In nucleotides, the CDR3 is TGTGCCAGCAGCGAAGGGGCGACCTACGAGCAGTACTTC.

V and J are TRBV6-1 and TRBJ2-7; D may be TRBD1 (6 bases). CDR3 size: 14 residues. Germline-derived CDR1 and CDR2 are MNHNS and SASEGT. The V end lost 0 bases, the J end lost 5 bases, and 11 bases lay between the germline ends. The CDR3 sequence is CASSEAGKGDEQYF. CDR3 DNA: TGTGCCAGCAGTGAAGCAGGAAAGGGGGACGAGCAGTACTTC.

The chain combines TRBV15 with TRBJ1-5; D gene unclear. Germline CDR1 is LNHNV and CDR2 is YYDKDF (reference sequence). V lost 5 bases, J lost 0 bases, and 11 bases lay in between. The CDR3 runs 15 residues. The CDR3 DNA reads as TGTGCCACCAGCTTTCGAGGGCATAGCAATCAGCCCCAGCATTTT. Translation gives CATSFRGHSNQPQHF.

This clone is a singleton in its sample. The chain uses TRBV5-8 and TRBJ2-3; no clear D. Looked up from germline, CDR1 is SGHTS and CDR2 is YDEGEE. Trimming took 5 bases from V and 1 from J, leaving 8 bases between them. The CDR3 has 13 residues. The CDR3 DNA sequence: TGTGCCAGCAGGTCAGTTCGCACAGATACGCAGTATTTT. This sequence encodes CASRSVRTDTQYF.

This sequence joins TRBV18 and TRBJ1-4; perhaps TRBD1 as D (6 bases). The V and J ends lost 6 bases and 2 bases respectively, with 7 bases between them. Germline lookup yields CDR1 KGHSH and CDR2 LQKENI. CDR3 length equals 13 residues. The CDR3 nucleotides are TGTGCCAGCTCCGGACAGACTAATGAAAAACTGTTTTTT. Amino acids: CASSGQTNEKLFF.

This chain connects TRBV28 to TRBJ1-5, with D perhaps matching TRBD1 (6 bases). The CDR3 is made up of 14 amino acids. The ends were cut back, 2 bases at V and 4 bases at J, with 9 bases in the middle. From germline, CDR1 is MDHEN and CDR2 SYDVKM. The CDR3 DNA reads TGTGCCAGCAGTTTAAGACAGGAAAATCAGCCCCAGCATTTT. This encodes CASSLRQENQPQHF.

The gene calls are TRBV19 and TRBJ2-1, with 9 bases matching TRBD2. The CDR3 is 16 residues long. CDR1 LNHDA and CDR2 SQIVND come from the germline V gene (reference sequence). Trimming at V came to 5 bases and at J to 2 bases, leaving 7 bases not matched to a gene. The CDR3 coding sequence is TGTGCCAGTAGTCTGACGGTAGCGGGAGCCTACAATGAGCAGTTCTTC. Protein: CASSLTVAGAYNEQFF.

The chain links TRBV28 to TRBJ2-3; no clear D gene. Germline V lookup: CDR1 MDHEN, CDR2 SYDVKM. The CDR3 has 15 residues. Trimming left V 6 bases short and J 1 base short, with 14 bases between. CDR3 protein: CASSLRSLGTDTQYF. As DNA, the CDR3 is TGTGCCAGCAGCCTACGGTCCCTGGGCACAGATACGCAGTATTTT.

The chain has TRBV7-2 and TRBJ2-5; TRBD1 might be the D (5 bases). Trimming shortened V by 3 bases and J by 5 bases, and 19 bases separated the two germline ends. The CDR3 is made up of 16 amino acids. Germline assignment: CDR1 SGHTA and CDR2 FQGNSA. For the CDR3, the DNA is TGTGCCAGCAGCTTGGAGCGCAGGGCCGAGGTGGAGACCCAGTACTTC. As protein: CASSLERRAEVETQYF.

The gene calls are TRBV18 and TRBJ2-3, with 7 positions matching TRBD1. Germline V gene data show CDR1 as KGHSH and CDR2 as LQKENI. After removal of 6 bases from V and 4 bases from J, the junction contained 13 bases not matched to a gene. The CDR3 spans 16 residues. CDR3 loop: CASSPQTSGTADTQYF. The CDR3 nucleotides read TGTGCCAGCTCCCCCCAAACATCCGGGACAGCAGATACGCAGTATTTT.

This clone appeared a single time. This sequence joins TRBV10-3 and TRBJ2-1; TRBD2 matches 11 bases. Trimming took 5 bases from V and 1 from J; bases not matched to a gene: 7. The CDR3 consists of 17 residues. From germline, CDR1 is ENHRY and CDR2 SYGVKD. The CDR3 region has the DNA TGTGCCATCAGTACCCCGGGACTAGCGGATTCCTACAATGAGCAGTTCTTC. This translates into CAISTPGLADSYNEQFF.

The genes are TRBV6-1 and TRBJ2-1; a possible D gene is TRBD2 (6 bases). Trimming stripped 3 bases from V and 11 bases from J, with 20 bases between. Germline V gene data show CDR1 as MNHNS and CDR2 as SASEGT. The CDR3 totals 15 residues. DNA for the CDR3: TGTGCCAGCAGTGAGGTGATAGCGGATTTTCCCCAGCAGTTCTTC. This codes for CASSEVIADFPQQFF.

This sequence joins TRBV29-1 and TRBJ2-3, with D perhaps TRBD1 (5 bases). V lost 4 bases to trimming and J lost 2 bases, with 13 bases between them. The CDR3 contains 14 residues. Germline V gene sequence: CDR1 SQVTM, CDR2 ANQGSEA. The CDR3 nucleotides are TGCAGCGTTGTAGACATAGGGGACACAGATACGCAGTATTTT. This translates into CSVVDIGDTDTQYF.

Only one count was recorded for this clone. DNA for the CDR3: TGTGCCAGCAGCCAAAGGACAGGGGGGATGAACACTGAAGCTTTCTTT. Its protein product is CASSQRTGGMNTEAFF. This sequence joins TRBV14 and TRBJ1-1, with 10 bases that match TRBD1. The CDR3 covers 16 residues. The trim removed 2 bases at V and 0 bases at J, leaving 3 bases unmatched. CDR1 and CDR2 (germline): SGHDN, FVKESK.

This chain uses TRBV28 with TRBJ1-1; TRBD1 matches at 8 bases. Per the germline V gene, CDR1 is MDHEN and CDR2 is SYDVKM. The CDR3 is made up of 11 amino acids. V lost 10 bases and J lost 4; bases outside the gene matches: 2. Written as DNA, the CDR3 is TGTGCCACTCAGGGGGCCACTGAAGCTTTCTTT. Residues: CATQGATEAFF.